A selection of T cell receptor beta chains follows, all from one sample in a study of OX40 agonist ivuxolimab in advanced cancers. Repertoires were generated with immunoSEQ multiplex PCR, while TCRdb's copy carries only in-frame clones and drops some. The sample gives around 53,000 clones, around 84% of which show up once; roughly 0.6% is in the top ten. The input for sequencing was CD4+ or CD8+ T cells sorted from blood, taken in a trial of the OX40 agonist ivuxolimab. The source is an adult with an advanced solid tumor such as melanoma, head and neck, liver or kidney cancer. The CDR3 runs from the conserved cysteine through the conserved F or W. A D gene is named only where the DNA matches it firmly. Expanded clones get a size class; other rows say once, few or many, or leave the size out.

.	TRBV7-2	.	TRBJ2-3	CASSMKNTQYF	TGTGCCAGCAGCATGAAAAATACGCAGTATTTT
.	TRBV4-1	TRBD2	TRBJ2-7	CASSQVTSGRYEQYF	TGCGCCAGCAGCCAGGTAACTAGCGGGAGGTACGAGCAGTACTTC
.	TRBV28	.	TRBJ2-1	CASSLFIRDDNEQFF	TGTGCCAGCAGTTTATTTATCCGGGACGACAATGAGCAGTTCTTC
once	TRBV5-1	.	TRBJ2-5	CASSLEPDEETQYF	TGCGCCAGCAGCTTGGAGCCGGATGAAGAGACCCAGTACTTC
few	TRBV5-1	TRBD1	TRBJ1-4	CASSPDRADEKLFF	TGCGCCAGCAGCCCGGACAGGGCGGATGAAAAACTGTTTTTT
.	TRBV30	.	TRBJ1-1	CAWSLINTEAFF	TGTGCCTGGAGCCTGATTAACACTGAAGCTTTCTTT
.	TRBV6-6	TRBD1	TRBJ1-2	CASSEAGQVYGYTF	TGTGCCAGCAGTGAGGCGGGACAGGTCTATGGCTACACCTTC
few	TRBV6-5	TRBD1	TRBJ1-1	CASSLTTGDDTEAFF	TGTGCCAGCAGCCTTACGACAGGGGACGACACTGAAGCTTTCTTT
.	TRBV19	.	TRBJ1-4	CASSIDLPGKEEKLFF	TGTGCCAGTAGTATAGATCTCCCGGGAAAGGAGGAAAAACTGTTTTTT
.	TRBV28	.	TRBJ2-7	CASNLRVPTYEQYF	TGTGCCAGCAACCTCAGGGTCCCAACCTACGAGCAGTACTTC
.	TRBV6-5	TRBD1	TRBJ1-2	CASSYDLRDSYGYTF	TGTGCCAGCAGTTACGACCTCCGGGACAGCTATGGCTACACCTTC
.	TRBV6-5	.	TRBJ2-2	CASSYWGAGELFF	TGTGCCAGCAGTTACTGGGGTGCCGGGGAGCTGTTTTTT
.	TRBV5-6	.	TRBJ1-1	CASSDTQGQNTEAFF	TGTGCCAGCAGCGATACCCAGGGGCAGAACACTGAAGCTTTCTTT
.	TRBV7-8	.	TRBJ2-7	CASSLNSGEQYF	TGTGCCAGCAGCCTAAATTCGGGCGAGCAGTACTTC
.	TRBV20-1	.	TRBJ1-2	CSAKVGVGYTF	TGCAGTGCTAAGGTGGGGGTTGGCTACACCTTC
once	TRBV10-3	TRBD2	TRBJ2-7	CAISVFSGNYEQYF	TGTGCCATCAGTGTCTTTAGCGGGAACTACGAGCAGTACTTC
.	TRBV18	.	TRBJ1-1	CASSSDGRYQAFF	TGTGCCAGCTCATCGGACGGTCGGTATCAGGCTTTCTTT
.	TRBV4-1	TRBD1	TRBJ1-5	CASSQRQGAYSNQPQHF	TGCGCCAGCAGCCAGCGACAGGGGGCCTATAGCAATCAGCCCCAGCATTTT
few	TRBV5-6	.	TRBJ2-7	CASSSIRSYEQYF	TGTGCCAGCAGCTCAATAAGATCCTACGAGCAGTACTTC
.	TRBV4-1	TRBD1	TRBJ2-1	CASSQGLTGSFYNEQFF	TGCGCCAGCAGCCAGGGTCTGACAGGGTCCTTCTACAATGAGCAGTTCTTC